Each of the 22 T cell receptor beta chains below was sequenced from the same sample in a study of blood T cell repertoires in COVID-19. Clones were read by immunoSEQ multiplex PCR, and TCRdb kept only the in-frame ones, dropping some. Here the sample spans about 210,000 clones, roughly 88% being singletons. The sequenced material came from peripheral blood. These receptors were taken from a man aged 35 to 55 who had recovered from COVID-19.

This clone was counted once. This chain joins TRBV28 and TRBJ2-1; D is ambiguous. Deletions cut 6 bases from V and 12 bases from J, with 21 bases between. The length of the CDR3 is 14 residues. CDR1 and CDR2 from the germline V gene are MDHEN and SYDVKM. The CDR3 DNA follows: TGTGCCAGCAGCACCACTTCCTTTGGGCCCGGGCAGTTCTTC. This gives the protein CASSTTSFGPGQFF.

This sequence joins TRBV2 and TRBJ2-1; D unresolved. Per germline, CDR1 SNHLY and CDR2 FYNNEI. The CDR3 consists of 14 residues. V dropped 7 bases and J dropped 5 bases, with 15 bases sitting between them. The CDR3 region is CASTLVMDDNEQFF. The CDR3 nucleotides read TGTGCCAGCACGCTAGTTATGGATGACAATGAGCAGTTCTTC.

The chain has TRBV11-3 and TRBJ2-5; 7 positions match TRBD1. This CDR3 is built from 13 residues. The germline V gene has CDR1 SGHNT and CDR2 YENEEA. V trimming: 5 bases; J trimming: 5 bases; junction bases outside the gene matches: 5. Written as DNA, the CDR3 is TGTGCCAGCAGCCTTCGACAGGGTGAGACCCAGTACTTC. Amino acids: CASSLRQGETQYF.

This chain's CDR3 is CASRRDSSYEQYF. CDR3 sequence (DNA): TGTGCCAGCAGAAGGGACAGTTCCTACGAGCAGTACTTC. The chain couples TRBV27 to TRBJ2-7; 7 positions agree with TRBD1. Germline CDR1 reads MNHEY; CDR2 reads SMNVEV (reference sequence). The junction had 3 bases not matched to a gene; V was cut back by 6 bases and J by 1 base. The CDR3 has 13 residues.

V and J are TRBV10-1 and TRBJ2-3; D uncertain. V lost 0 bases, J lost 6 bases, and 10 bases lay in between. This CDR3 comprises 14 residues. Germline CDR1 WNHNN, CDR2 SYGVQD (reference sequence). The CDR3 spells CASSESSAADTQYF. The DNA for the CDR3 is TGCGCCAGCAGTGAGTCGTCGGCGGCCGATACGCAGTATTTT.

This sequence joins TRBV11-3 and TRBJ2-5, with a weak D call TRBD2 (5 bases). The germline V and J ends were trimmed by 1 base and 1 base, with 10 bases remaining between them. CDR1 and CDR2 from the germline V gene are SGHNT and YENEEA. The CDR3 is made up of 15 amino acids. The CDR3 bases are TGTGCCAGCAGCTTAGGCCGGGGTGTCCAAGAGACCCAGTACTTC. Its translation: CASSLGRGVQETQYF.

The chain carries TRBV2 and TRBJ1-1; a possible D gene is TRBD1 (5 bases). The CDR3 is 13 residues long. Germline V gene lookup returns CDR1 SNHLY and CDR2 FYNNEI. V shed 10 bases and J shed 1 base, with 13 bases lying between them. In DNA form, the CDR3 reads TGTGCCACCGGGTCGGACAAGAACACTGAAGCTTTCTTT. This encodes CATGSDKNTEAFF.

This chain connects TRBV10-3 to TRBJ2-7; 8 bases map to TRBD1. This CDR3 spans 14 amino acids. Unmatched junction bases numbered 5, after V lost 7 bases and J lost 0 bases. Looked up from germline, CDR1 is ENHRY and CDR2 is SYGVKD. CDR3 amino acids: CAIKRDRSSYEQYF. The CDR3 DNA sequence: TGTGCCATCAAGAGGGACAGGAGCTCCTACGAGCAGTACTTC.

The chain links TRBV10-3 to TRBJ2-4; D perhaps matches TRBD1 (5 bases). Germline V lookup: CDR1 ENHRY, CDR2 SYGVKD. Trimming pared 0 bases from V and 0 bases from J, leaving 15 bases between. The CDR3 has 18 amino acids. The CDR3 nucleotides read TGTGCCATCAGTGAGTCAAATTACCAGACAGTAGCCAAAAACATTCAGTACTTC. Translating gives CAISESNYQTVAKNIQYF.

The chain links TRBV25-1 to TRBJ1-2; 12 bases are a match to TRBD1. With 3 bases clipped from V and 6 bases from J, the junction kept 8 bases outside the gene matches. Germline CDR1 MGHDK, CDR2 SYGVNS. This CDR3 has 16 amino acids. Here the CDR3 DNA reads TGTGCCAGCAGTGATAGGGGACAGGGGGCTTTGGATGGCTACACCTTC. It specifies CASSDRGQGALDGYTF.

For this clone: The same CDR3 is also encoded by other DNA sequences in this sample. The chain joins TRBV2 to TRBJ2-7, with D perhaps TRBD2 (5 bases). The V and J ends lost 7 bases and 1 base respectively, with 11 bases between them. The CDR3 consists of 13 residues. Germline CDR1 and CDR2: SNHLY and FYNNEI. DNA for the CDR3: TGTGCCAGCACTGGTAGCGATTCCTACGAGCAGTACTTC. It translates to CASTGSDSYEQYF.

The V call is TRBV7-2, the J call TRBJ2-1; D uncertain. Germline values: CDR1 SGHTA, CDR2 FQGNSA. V was shortened by 1 base and J by 10 bases, with 11 bases between the two germline ends. CDR3 length: 13 amino acids. The CDR3 DNA reads as TGTGCCAGCAGCTTAGGGGTTCGGAGCGAGCAGTTCTTC. It encodes CASSLGVRSEQFF.

This chain links TRBV13 with TRBJ1-1; D call uncertain. Germline V gives CDR1 PRHDT, CDR2 FYEKMQ (reference sequence). The CDR3 runs to 16 residues. V was pared by 6 bases and J by 0 bases, with 17 bases between. CDR3 nucleotides: TGTGCCAGCAGTTCGGGTCCGAGCATGATGAACACTGAAGCTTTCTTT. Translation: CASSSGPSMMNTEAFF.

As regards this clone: The junction differs from germline at one of its ends, possibly a read error. This chain uses TRBV6-1 with TRBJ1-3; D not certain. The V gene's germline CDR1 is MNHNS and CDR2 SASEGT. This CDR3 contains 15 residues. The DNA for the CDR3 is TGTGCCAGCAGAGAAGCAGGAGCGTTTGGTCACACCATATATTTT. Its translation: CASREAGAFGHTIYF.

The genes are TRBV11-2 and TRBJ2-3; weak D call: TRBD1 (8 bases). The CDR3 length is 16 residues. The germline V and J ends were trimmed by 5 bases and 5 bases, with 20 bases remaining between them. CDR1 and CDR2 from the germline V gene are SGHAT and FQNNGV. In DNA form, the CDR3 reads TGTGCCAGCAGCCTCAGCGGGACAGGCGGTGGAGATACGCAGTATTTT. Translating it yields CASSLSGTGGGDTQYF.

The rearrangement links TRBV2 to TRBJ1-2; 8 nucleotides match TRBD1. Germline V gives CDR1 SNHLY, CDR2 FYNNEI. The CDR3 sequence is 16 residues long. The V and J ends lost 8 bases and 3 bases, in that order; junction bases with no gene match: 14. CDR3 bases: TGTGCCAGCTTTGGAGGACAGGGCATAGAGGACTATGGCTACACCTTC. Amino acids: CASFGGQGIEDYGYTF.

V gene TRBV5-1 combines with J gene TRBJ1-6; unclear D gene. Germline values: CDR1 SGHRS, CDR2 YFSETQ. The CDR3 spans 17 residues. The V gene lost 0 bases and the J gene lost 3 bases, with 13 bases spanning the gap. CDR3 amino acids: CASSLEPGSDYNSPLHF. In nucleotides, the CDR3 is TGCGCCAGCAGCTTGGAACCGGGGTCGGACTATAATTCACCCCTCCACTTT.

The chain couples TRBV6-5 to TRBJ1-4; D unclear. This CDR3 has 15 residues. Germline V gene data show CDR1 as MNHEY and CDR2 as SVGAGI. The V end lost 0 bases, the J end lost 5 bases, and 10 bases lay between the germline ends. The DNA of the CDR3 is TGTGCCAGCAGTTACTCGAACAGTCCGAATGAAAAACTGTTTTTT. It translates to CASSYSNSPNEKLFF.

The chain carries TRBV6-5 and TRBJ2-1, with TRBD1 identical over 9 bases. Germline CDR1 reads MNHEY; CDR2 reads SVGAGI. The V and J ends lost 6 bases and 7 bases, in that order; junction bases with no gene match: 4. CDR3 length: 13 residues. CDR3 residues: CASSRGTGNEQFF. DNA for the CDR3: TGTGCCAGCAGCCGCGGGACAGGGAATGAGCAGTTCTTC.

This clone has a single count. The rearrangement uses TRBV27 and TRBJ1-2, with D possibly TRBD1 on 5 matching bases. This CDR3 comprises 13 residues. With 5 bases removed from V and 2 bases from J, the gap between germline ends came to 9 bases. The germline gives CDR1 MNHEY, CDR2 SMNVEV (reference sequence). CDR3 residues: CASSDRTNYGYTF. CDR3 coding DNA: TGTGCCAGCAGTGACAGAACGAACTATGGCTACACCTTC.

The chain carries TRBV11-3 and TRBJ2-7; weak D call: TRBD2 (7 bases). CDR1 is SGHNT, CDR2 YENEEA, per germline. This CDR3 has 14 amino acids. V was trimmed by 1 base and J by 6 bases, leaving 13 bases between them. CDR3: CASSLGGGRGEQYF. The CDR3 nucleotides are TGTGCCAGCAGCTTAGGGGGGGGGCGCGGCGAGCAGTACTTC.

J is TRBJ2-1 and V is TRBV5-1, with 8 bases aligning to TRBD2. CDR3 length equals 16 residues. With 0 bases clipped from V and 4 bases from J, the junction kept 6 bases outside the gene matches. Germline V lookup: CDR1 SGHRS, CDR2 YFSETQ. CDR3 loop: CASSLGVIAGYNEQFF. CDR3 DNA: TGCGCCAGCAGCTTGGGAGTAATAGCGGGGTACAATGAGCAGTTCTTC.